Below, 15 T cell receptor beta chains from the same sample are listed, as sequenced in a study of molecular identifiers for immune sequencing clone quantification (dated 2018 in TCRdb). The method was PCR. The reads were generated on an Illumina HiSeq 4000. In-frame beta chains were kept once TCRdb had trimmed the public reads at Q25 with fastp and called clones with MiXCR. One record per CDR3 amino acid sequence lists the most common genes and DNA. This sample holds about 640,000 distinct CDR3 sequences; 15% to 20% were observed only once. The leading ten clones occupy 0.85% of the sample. The sequenced material came from naive CD8+ T cells from blood, with Jurkat cell RNA spiked in. What the cell subset or site label conveys for this sample: FACS-sorted CD8+CD4-CCR7+CD45RA+ naive T cells. The receptors here all came from a human donor in good health. Some libraries in this study had Jurkat cell RNA spiked in.

This clonotype was detected only a few times. The chain links TRBV19 to TRBJ1-5; D gene unclear. The CDR3 length is 16 residues. CDR1 is LNHDA, CDR2 SQIVND, per germline (reference sequence). With 4 bases removed from V and 0 bases from J, the gap between germline ends came to 13 bases. CDR3 sequence (DNA): TGTGCCAGTAGTACTCGGGCAGGCTATAGCAATCAGCCCCAGCATTTT. Residues: CASSTRAGYSNQPQHF.

About this clonotype itself: A single base separates this from a much larger clone, so it may be a read error. CDR3 nucleotide sequence: TGTGCCAGCAGTTACTCGACGACAGGGACCGCAGATACGCAGTATTTT. Amino acids: CASSYSTTGTADTQYF. J is TRBJ2-3 and V is TRBV6-5; 7 nucleotides align to TRBD1. The CDR3 runs 16 residues. Trimming at V came to 0 bases and at J to 4 bases, leaving 7 bases not matched to a gene. Germline V gene lookup returns CDR1 MNHEY and CDR2 SVGAGI.

This clonotype was counted only a few times. The chain joins TRBV4-1 to TRBJ2-2; perhaps TRBD2 as D (5 bases). The CDR3 covers 15 residues. Germline V gene sequence: CDR1 MGHRA, CDR2 YSYEKL. With 0 bases removed from V and 6 bases from J, the gap between germline ends came to 11 bases. CDR3 bases: TGCGCCAGCAGCCAAGATAAGAGGGTACCCGGGGAGCTGTTTTTT. Translated, it gives CASSQDKRVPGELFF.

A single count supports this clonotype. Being one base from a much bigger clone, this may be a read error. The chain couples TRBV6-6 to TRBJ2-7, with D perhaps given as TRBD1 or TRBD2 (5 bases each). In germline, CDR1 is MNHNY, CDR2 SVGAGI (reference sequence). The CDR3 runs to 12 residues. The CDR3 coding sequence is TGTGCCTGCAGTTTTGGGGGAGAGGAGCAGTACTTC. Amino acids: CACSFGGEEQYF.

This clonotype was recorded many times. The chain couples TRBV13 to TRBJ1-6; D perhaps matches TRBD1 (5 bases). Trimming shortened V by 2 bases and J by 8 bases, and 16 bases separated the two germline ends. This CDR3 comprises 16 residues. CDR1 is PRHDT and CDR2 is FYEKMQ in the germline V gene (reference sequence). The CDR3 DNA is TGTGCCAGCAGCTTAAAGGGGATTCTCGGATATTCACCCCTCCACTTT. This codes for CASSLKGILGYSPLHF.

About this clonotype itself: A much larger clone differs by one base, so this may be a read error. The V gene is TRBV20-1, the J gene TRBJ2-7; the D gene could be TRBD1 or TRBD2 (5 bases each). Trimming removed 6 bases at V and 3 bases at J, with 9 bases between. The CDR3 is made up of 11 amino acids. Germline lookup yields CDR1 DFQATT and CDR2 SNEGSKA (reference sequence). CDR3 loop: CSARGFYEQYF. The CDR3 nucleotides read TGCAGTGCGAGGGGCTTCTACGAGCAGTACTTC.

V gene TRBV23-1 combines with J gene TRBJ1-5; TRBD1 might be the D (6 bases). TRBV23-1 carries the ORF label, with uncertain function. The length of the CDR3 is 15 residues. V shed 4 bases and J shed 0 bases, with 10 bases lying between them. CDR3 amino acids: CASSPSDSSNQPQHF. In nucleotides, the CDR3 is TGCGCCAGCAGTCCGTCGGACAGTAGCAATCAGCCCCAGCATTTT.

Ten or more counts support this clonotype. Its ends do not fully match the called genes, so a read error is possible. The rearrangement uses TRBV2 and TRBJ2-6; D might be TRBD2 (6 bases). Looked up from germline, CDR1 is SNHLY and CDR2 is FYNNEI. This CDR3 contains 16 residues. The CDR3 sequence is CASREVEGSGANVLTF. CDR3 DNA: TGTGCCAGCAGGGAAGTGGAGGGTTCAGGGGCCAACGTCCTGACTTTC.

This clonotype was seen ten or more times. The CDR3 sequence: CASSSQDRGRQETQYF. CDR3 nucleotides: TGTGCCAGCAGCTCACAGGACAGGGGGCGCCAAGAGACCCAGTACTTC. This chain connects TRBV7-9 to TRBJ2-5, with 11 nucleotides matching TRBD1. Per the germline V gene, CDR1 is SEHNR and CDR2 is FQNEAQ (reference sequence). The CDR3 spans 16 residues. Trimming cost V 4 bases and J 1 base; bases outside gene matches: 5.

This clonotype showed up many times. The V gene is TRBV12-3 or TRBV12-4, the J gene TRBJ2-1, with 8 bases aligning to TRBD2. The CDR3 has 15 amino acids. With 4 bases clipped from V and 7 bases from J, the junction kept 9 bases outside the gene matches. The CDR3 DNA is TGTGCCAGCAGTTCGCCCCGGACTAGCAGGAATGAGCAGTTCTTC. The encoded protein is CASSSPRTSRNEQFF.

As to this clonotype: The germline gene is not matched at one end of the junction; a read error may be the cause. The chain carries TRBV28 and TRBJ2-5, with D perhaps matching TRBD2 (6 bases). Germline CDR1 reads MDHEN; CDR2 reads SYDVKM. This CDR3 comprises 14 residues. In DNA form, the CDR3 reads TGTGCCAGCAGTTTTTTCGGAGGGGCCGAGACCCAGTGCTTC. Translation: CASSFFGGAETQCF.

A note on this clonotype: This clone may be a read error of a much larger clone one base away. J is TRBJ2-3 and V is TRBV2, with D unclear. Trimming took 7 bases from V and 4 from J, leaving 12 bases between them. This CDR3 comprises 13 residues. The V gene's germline CDR1 is SNHLY and CDR2 FYNNEI. DNA for the CDR3: TGTGCCAGCACAGGCTTATCCGCAGATACGCAGTATTTT. Residues: CASTGLSADTQYF.

This clonotype was picked up many times. V usage is TRBV7-9 and J usage is TRBJ2-5; 8 nucleotides line up with TRBD1. Germline values: CDR1 SEHNR, CDR2 FQNEAQ (reference sequence). The V segment lost 1 base and the J segment 2 bases; nucleotides outside the gene matches: 9. The CDR3 covers 17 residues. Here the CDR3 reads CASSLDPATGVQETQYF. CDR3 nucleotides: TGTGCCAGCAGCTTAGATCCAGCGACAGGGGTGCAAGAGACCCAGTACTTC.

Worth noting for this clonotype: A read error is possible here, since a much larger clone lies one base away. The J gene is TRBJ1-1, the V gene TRBV19; the D gene is possibly TRBD1 (6 bases). CDR3 length: 15 residues. The germline gives CDR1 LNHDA, CDR2 SQIVND (reference sequence). CDR3 DNA sequence: TGTGCCAGTAGTCCGGCGGACAGTGCCGACACTGTAGCTTTCTTT. Translated, it gives CASSPADSADTVAFF.

In its sample, this clonotype was seen many times. The gene calls are TRBV3-1 and TRBJ1-5; no definite D call. Trimming removed 1 base at V and 0 bases at J, with 10 bases between. In germline, CDR1 is LGHDT, CDR2 YNNKEL (reference sequence). The CDR3 totals 16 residues. The CDR3: CASSQAGDYSNQPQHF. The DNA for the CDR3 is TGTGCCAGCAGCCAAGCCGGCGACTATAGCAATCAGCCCCAGCATTTT.